The rows below give T cell receptor beta chains drawn from one sample of a study of shared clonotypes between healthy human individuals. This table comes from immunoSEQ multiplex PCR, and its TCRdb copy is limited to in-frame clones, with some not included. This table has around 450,000 clones, about 85% appearing once. The sample taken for sequencing was PBMCs. Receptors originate from a woman aged 40 to 49 in good health. Some clones in this sample may be carry-over from other donors' samples. Each CDR3 is given with its conserved first and last residue. Each record gives: D gene, J gene, V gene, clone size, CDR3 protein, CDR3 DNA. A D gene is named only where the DNA matches it firmly. Not all rows give a size; the values are once, few, many and, for expanded clones, a class.

TRBD2 TRBJ2-1 TRBV27 - CASRPSGRGNEQFF TGTGCCAGCAGGCCTAGCGGGAGAGGAAATGAGCAGTTCTTC
TRBD1 TRBJ1-1 TRBV18 - CASSLLGQGYTEAFF TGTGCCAGCTCACTATTAGGACAGGGGTACACTGAAGCTTTCTTT
- TRBJ2-1 TRBV30 - CAQNGVHNEQFF TGTGCCCAAAACGGAGTCCACAATGAGCAGTTCTTC
- TRBJ2-5 TRBV10-2 - CASSSGLETQYF TGCGCCAGCAGTTCAGGGTTGGAGACCCAGTACTTC
- TRBJ2-3 TRBV6-1 many CASSERRRGSTDTQYF TGTGCCAGCAGTGAACGAAGGCGGGGAAGCACAGATACGCAGTATTTT
TRBD2 TRBJ2-7 TRBV27 - CASSRTLLGGLAGYLAGEQYF TGTGCCAGCAGTCGAACCCTCCTAGGAGGACTAGCGGGGTATCTGGCGGGCGAGCAGTACTTC
- TRBJ2-6 TRBV7-9 - CASSFLFSGANVLTF TGTGCCAGCAGCTTTCTGTTCTCTGGGGCCAACGTCCTGACTTTC
- TRBJ1-5 TRBV7-2 few CASSSSGQPQHF TGTGCCAGCAGCTCGAGTGGTCAGCCCCAGCATTTT
- TRBJ1-5 TRBV27 - CASSLTSNQPQHF TGTGCCAGCAGTTTAACTAGCAATCAGCCCCAGCATTTT
TRBD2 TRBJ2-1 TRBV5-1 - CASSPAGGSYNEQFF TGCGCCAGCAGCCCCGCGGGAGGGTCCTACAATGAGCAGTTCTTC